This TCR beta chain was sequenced during a study of blood T cell repertoires in COVID-19. Looking at the study overall: Some COVID-19 samples were acute and others convalescent; all came from the United States, Italy and Spain. T cells, B-cell-depleted T cells, or PBMCs supplied cDNA or gDNA.

CDR1 is SEHNR and CDR2 is FQNEAQ in the germline V gene (reference sequence). The length of the CDR3 is 13 residues. V was cut by 5 bases and J by 4 bases, with 9 bases left in between. In the study's own analysis: Estimated nucleated cell counts came from reference gene primer amplification. Libraries were prepared by immunoSEQ multiplex PCR; TCRdb keeps only in-frame clonotypes and omits some of them. That table furnishes V, J and clone size, whereas the DNA furnished D and trimming. The table includes fewer than 250,000 clones, almost 85% detected once. This clonotype was sampled from a middle-aged man with acute or convalescent COVID-19. V gene TRBV7-9 combines with J gene TRBJ1-3, with D hard to call. What was sequenced was peripheral blood. Here the CDR3 reads CASSLDSGNTIYF. CDR3 DNA sequence: TGTGCCAGCAGCCTTGACTCCGGAAACACCATATATTTT. The whole variable domain, remainder taken from reference TRBV7-9 and TRBJ1-3, is DTGVSQNPRHKITKRGQNVTFRCDPISEHNRLYWYRQTLGQGPEFLTYFQNEAQLEKSRLLSDRFSAERPKGSFSTLEIQRTEQGDSAMYLCASSLDSGNTIYFGEGSWLTVV.